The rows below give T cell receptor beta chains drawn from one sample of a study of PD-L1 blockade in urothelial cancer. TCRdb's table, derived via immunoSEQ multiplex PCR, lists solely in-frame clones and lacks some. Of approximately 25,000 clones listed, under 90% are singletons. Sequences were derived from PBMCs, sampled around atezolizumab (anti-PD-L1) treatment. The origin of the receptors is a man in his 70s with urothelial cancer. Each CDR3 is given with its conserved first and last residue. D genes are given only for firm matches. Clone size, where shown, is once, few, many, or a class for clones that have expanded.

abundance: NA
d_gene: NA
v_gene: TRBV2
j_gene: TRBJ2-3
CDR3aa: CASSERVLGTDTQYF
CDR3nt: TGTGCCAGCAGTGAACGGGTATTAGGCACAGATACGCAGTATTTT

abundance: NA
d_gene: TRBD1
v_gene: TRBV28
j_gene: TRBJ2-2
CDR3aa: CASSPMDRVGTGELFF
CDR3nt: TGTGCCAGCAGTCCGATGGACAGGGTCGGCACCGGGGAGCTGTTTTTT

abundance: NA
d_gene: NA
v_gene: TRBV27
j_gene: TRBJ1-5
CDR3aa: CASSFNGDQPQHF
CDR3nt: TGTGCCAGCAGTTTTAACGGGGATCAGCCCCAGCATTTT

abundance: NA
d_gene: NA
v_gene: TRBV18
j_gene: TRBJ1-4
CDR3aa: CASSLRNNEKLFF
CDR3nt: TGTGCCAGCTCACTCAGAAATAATGAAAAACTGTTTTTT

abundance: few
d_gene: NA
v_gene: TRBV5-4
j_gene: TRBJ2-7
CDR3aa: CASSSTYTYEQYF
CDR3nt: TGTGCCAGCAGTTCGACTTATACCTACGAGCAGTACTTC

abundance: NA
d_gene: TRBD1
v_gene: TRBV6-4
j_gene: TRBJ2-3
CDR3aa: CASSDSGQGADTQYF
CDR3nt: TGTGCCAGCAGTGACTCAGGACAGGGGGCAGATACGCAGTATTTT

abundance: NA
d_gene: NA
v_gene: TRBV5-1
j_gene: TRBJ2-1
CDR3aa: CASSAGSDEQFF
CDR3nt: TGCGCCAGCAGCGCTGGTTCGGATGAGCAGTTCTTC

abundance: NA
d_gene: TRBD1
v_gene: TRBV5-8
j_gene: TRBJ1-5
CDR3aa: CASRSKTGQGFQPQHF
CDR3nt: TGTGCCAGCAGATCGAAGACGGGACAGGGGTTTCAGCCCCAGCATTTT

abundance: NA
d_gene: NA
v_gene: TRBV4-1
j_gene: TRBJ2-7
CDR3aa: CASSQDQGSEQYF
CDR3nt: TGCGCCAGCAGCCAAGATCAGGGATCCGAGCAGTACTTC

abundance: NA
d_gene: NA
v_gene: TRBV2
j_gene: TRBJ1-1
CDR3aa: CASSEARGFTEAFF
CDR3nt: TGTGCCAGCAGTGAAGCGCGAGGGTTCACTGAAGCTTTCTTT

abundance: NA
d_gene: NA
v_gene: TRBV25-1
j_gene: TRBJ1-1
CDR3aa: CANGQTSDFF
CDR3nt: TGTGCCAACGGACAGACCAGCGATTTCTTT

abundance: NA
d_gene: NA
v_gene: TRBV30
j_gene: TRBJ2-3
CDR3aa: CAWSALLADTQYF
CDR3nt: TGTGCCTGGAGTGCCCTTTTAGCAGATACGCAGTATTTT

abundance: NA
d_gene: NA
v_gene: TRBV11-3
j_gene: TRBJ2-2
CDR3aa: CASSLAGVNTGELFF
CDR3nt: TGTGCCAGCAGCTTAGCGGGGGTGAACACCGGGGAGCTGTTTTTT

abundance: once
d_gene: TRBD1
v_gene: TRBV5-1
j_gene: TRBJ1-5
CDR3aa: CASSLSGQGNQPQHF
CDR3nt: TGCGCCAGCAGCTTGTCCGGACAGGGGAATCAGCCCCAGCATTTT

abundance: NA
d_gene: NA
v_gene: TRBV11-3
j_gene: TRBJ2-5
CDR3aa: CASSLYGGAKETQYF
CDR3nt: TGTGCCAGCAGCTTGTATGGCGGGGCAAAGGAGACCCAGTACTTC

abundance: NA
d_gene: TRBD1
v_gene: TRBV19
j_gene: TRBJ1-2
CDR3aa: CASRTGTGQGYTF
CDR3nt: TGTGCCAGTCGCACCGGGACAGGGCAAGGCTACACCTTC

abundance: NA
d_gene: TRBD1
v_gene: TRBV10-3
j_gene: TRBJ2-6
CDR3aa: CALRDSIASGANVLTF
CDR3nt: TGTGCCCTCCGGGACAGCATAGCCTCTGGGGCCAACGTCCTGACTTTC

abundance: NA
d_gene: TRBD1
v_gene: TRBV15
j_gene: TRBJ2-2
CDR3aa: CATSRARLGQGSGELFF
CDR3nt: TGTGCCACCAGCAGAGCTAGATTAGGACAGGGGTCCGGGGAGCTGTTTTTT

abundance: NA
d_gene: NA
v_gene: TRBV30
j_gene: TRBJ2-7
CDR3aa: CAWSVGQQISYEQYF
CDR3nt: TGTGCCTGGAGTGTTGGGCAGCAGATCTCCTACGAGCAGTACTTC

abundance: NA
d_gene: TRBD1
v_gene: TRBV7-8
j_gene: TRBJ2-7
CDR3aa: CASSSPDYRGAGSYEQYF
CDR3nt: TGTGCCAGCAGCTCCCCCGACTACAGGGGGGCAGGCTCCTACGAGCAGTACTTC

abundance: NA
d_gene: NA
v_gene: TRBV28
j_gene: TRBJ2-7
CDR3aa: CASRAASSYEQYF
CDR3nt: TGTGCCAGCAGGGCGGCGAGCTCCTACGAGCAGTACTTC

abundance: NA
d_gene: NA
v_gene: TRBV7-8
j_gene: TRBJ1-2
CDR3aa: CASSSRLSLNYGYTF
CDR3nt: TGTGCCAGCAGCTCCCGGTTGAGCCTTAACTATGGCTACACCTTC

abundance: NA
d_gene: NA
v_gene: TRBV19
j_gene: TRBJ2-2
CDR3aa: CASSSSGLRGTGELFF
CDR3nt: TGTGCCAGTAGTTCCTCCGGGCTCAGGGGCACCGGGGAGCTGTTTTTT

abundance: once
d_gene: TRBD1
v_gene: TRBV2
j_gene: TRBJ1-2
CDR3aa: CASSEAFTGGGYTF
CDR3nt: TGTGCCAGCAGTGAAGCGTTTACAGGGGGTGGCTACACCTTC

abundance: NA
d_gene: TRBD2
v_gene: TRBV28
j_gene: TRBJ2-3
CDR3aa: CASSSPSGGGHTQYF
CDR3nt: TGTGCCAGCAGTTCTCCTAGCGGGGGGGGGCATACGCAGTATTTT

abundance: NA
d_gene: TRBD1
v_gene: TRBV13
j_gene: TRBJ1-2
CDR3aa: CASSLGGDSYGYTF
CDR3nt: TGTGCCAGCAGCTTAGGGGGGGACAGTTATGGCTACACCTTC

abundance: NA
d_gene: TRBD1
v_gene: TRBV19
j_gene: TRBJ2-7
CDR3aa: CASERQGAAGEQYF
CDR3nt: TGTGCCAGTGAGAGGCAGGGGGCTGCGGGGGAGCAGTACTTC

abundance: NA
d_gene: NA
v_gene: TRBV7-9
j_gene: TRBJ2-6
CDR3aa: CASTSRLGANVLTF
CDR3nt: TGTGCCAGCACCTCGAGGCTTGGGGCCAACGTCCTGACTTTC

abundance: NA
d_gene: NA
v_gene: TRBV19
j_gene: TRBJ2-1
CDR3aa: CASSRSYNEQFF
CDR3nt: TGTGCCAGTAGCCGGAGCTACAATGAGCAGTTCTTC

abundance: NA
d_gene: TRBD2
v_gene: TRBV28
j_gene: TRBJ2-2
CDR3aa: CASRTSGLDTGELFF
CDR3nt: TGTGCCAGCAGAACGTCGGGACTAGACACCGGGGAGCTGTTTTTT

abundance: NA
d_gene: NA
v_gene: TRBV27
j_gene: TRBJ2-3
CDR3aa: CASSLAVPPDTQYF
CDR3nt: TGTGCCAGCAGTTTGGCCGTTCCCCCAGATACGCAGTATTTT

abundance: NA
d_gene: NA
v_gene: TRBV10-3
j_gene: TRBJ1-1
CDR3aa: CAISEGVTEAFF
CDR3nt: TGTGCCATCAGTGAAGGGGTTACTGAAGCTTTCTTT

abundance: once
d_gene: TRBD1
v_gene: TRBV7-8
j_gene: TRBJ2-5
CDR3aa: CASSAGTEETQYF
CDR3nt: TGTGCCAGCAGCGCCGGGACAGAAGAGACCCAGTACTTC

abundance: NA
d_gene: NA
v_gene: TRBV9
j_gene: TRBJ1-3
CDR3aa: CASSVVEGLPGNTIYF
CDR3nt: TGTGCCAGCAGCGTAGTAGAGGGACTACCTGGAAACACCATATATTTT

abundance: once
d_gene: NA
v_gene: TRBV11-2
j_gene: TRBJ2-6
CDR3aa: CASSFRRPGVGANVLTF
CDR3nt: TGTGCCAGCAGCTTTCGGCGCCCAGGGGTTGGGGCCAACGTCCTGACTTTC

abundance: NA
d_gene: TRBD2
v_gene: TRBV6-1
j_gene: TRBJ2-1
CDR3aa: CASSGSRSYNEQFF
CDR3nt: TGTGCCAGTAGCGGGAGTCGGTCCTACAATGAGCAGTTCTTC

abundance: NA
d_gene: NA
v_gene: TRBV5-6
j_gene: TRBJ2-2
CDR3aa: CASSWRVPKNTGELFF
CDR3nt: TGTGCCAGCAGCTGGCGGGTTCCAAAAAACACCGGGGAGCTGTTTTTT

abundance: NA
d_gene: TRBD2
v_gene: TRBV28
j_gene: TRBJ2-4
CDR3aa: CASSLRGGGAKNIQYF
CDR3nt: TGTGCCAGCAGCCTCCGTGGGGGGGGAGCCAAAAACATTCAGTACTTC

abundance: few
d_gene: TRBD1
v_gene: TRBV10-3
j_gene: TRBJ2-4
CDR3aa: CAISESPTGWVAKNIQYF
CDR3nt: TGTGCCATCAGTGAGTCACCGACAGGGTGGGTTGCCAAAAACATTCAGTACTTC

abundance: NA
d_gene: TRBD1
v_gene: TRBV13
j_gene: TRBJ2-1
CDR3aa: CASRPRGQGAYEQFF
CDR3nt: TGTGCCAGCAGGCCCAGGGGACAGGGGGCATATGAGCAGTTCTTC

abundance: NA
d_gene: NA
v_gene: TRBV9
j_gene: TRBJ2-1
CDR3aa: CASSAPGERALYNEQFF
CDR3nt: TGTGCCAGCAGCGCCCCTGGTGAGAGGGCCCTCTACAATGAGCAGTTCTTC

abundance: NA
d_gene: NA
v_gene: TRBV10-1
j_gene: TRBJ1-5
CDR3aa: CATLTLPSQHF
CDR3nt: TGCGCCACCCTCACTTTACCGTCCCAGCATTTT

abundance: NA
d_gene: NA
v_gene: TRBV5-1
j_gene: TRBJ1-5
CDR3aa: CASSLAGNSNQPQHF
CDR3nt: TGCGCCAGCAGCTTGGCCGGTAATAGCAATCAGCCCCAGCATTTT

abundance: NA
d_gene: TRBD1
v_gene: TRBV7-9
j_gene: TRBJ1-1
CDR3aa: CASSLAQGALTEAFF
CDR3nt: TGTGCCAGCAGCTTAGCCCAGGGGGCATTGACTGAAGCTTTCTTT

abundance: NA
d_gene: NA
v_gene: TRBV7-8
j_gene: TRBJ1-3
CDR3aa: CASSSSGGSGNTIYF
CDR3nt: TGTGCCAGCAGCTCCTCGGGGGGCTCTGGAAACACCATATATTTT

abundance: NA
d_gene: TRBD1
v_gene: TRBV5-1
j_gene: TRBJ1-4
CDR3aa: CASSLGQGRATNEKLFF
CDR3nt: TGCGCCAGCAGCTTGGGACAGGGGAGGGCAACTAATGAAAAACTGTTTTTT

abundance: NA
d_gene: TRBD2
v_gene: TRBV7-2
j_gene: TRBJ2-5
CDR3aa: CASSPQTSGRETQYF
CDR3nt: TGTGCCAGCAGTCCTCAGACTAGCGGTAGGGAGACCCAGTACTTC

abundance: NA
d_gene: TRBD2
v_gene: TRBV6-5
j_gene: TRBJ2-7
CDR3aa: CASSYSTRGSTYEQYF
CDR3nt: TGTGCCAGCAGTTACTCGACGCGGGGGAGTACCTACGAGCAGTACTTC

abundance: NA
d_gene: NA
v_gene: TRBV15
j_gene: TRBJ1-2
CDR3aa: CATSRDKGLTGYTF
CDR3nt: TGTGCCACCAGCAGAGATAAAGGACTGACTGGCTACACCTTC

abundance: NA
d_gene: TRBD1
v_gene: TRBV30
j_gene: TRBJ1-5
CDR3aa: CAWGGTADQPQHF
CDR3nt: TGTGCCTGGGGTGGGACAGCCGATCAGCCCCAGCATTTT

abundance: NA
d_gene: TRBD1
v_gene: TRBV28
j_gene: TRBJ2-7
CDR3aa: CASSSRDRDHEQYF
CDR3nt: TGTGCCAGCAGTTCCCGGGACAGGGACCACGAGCAGTACTTC